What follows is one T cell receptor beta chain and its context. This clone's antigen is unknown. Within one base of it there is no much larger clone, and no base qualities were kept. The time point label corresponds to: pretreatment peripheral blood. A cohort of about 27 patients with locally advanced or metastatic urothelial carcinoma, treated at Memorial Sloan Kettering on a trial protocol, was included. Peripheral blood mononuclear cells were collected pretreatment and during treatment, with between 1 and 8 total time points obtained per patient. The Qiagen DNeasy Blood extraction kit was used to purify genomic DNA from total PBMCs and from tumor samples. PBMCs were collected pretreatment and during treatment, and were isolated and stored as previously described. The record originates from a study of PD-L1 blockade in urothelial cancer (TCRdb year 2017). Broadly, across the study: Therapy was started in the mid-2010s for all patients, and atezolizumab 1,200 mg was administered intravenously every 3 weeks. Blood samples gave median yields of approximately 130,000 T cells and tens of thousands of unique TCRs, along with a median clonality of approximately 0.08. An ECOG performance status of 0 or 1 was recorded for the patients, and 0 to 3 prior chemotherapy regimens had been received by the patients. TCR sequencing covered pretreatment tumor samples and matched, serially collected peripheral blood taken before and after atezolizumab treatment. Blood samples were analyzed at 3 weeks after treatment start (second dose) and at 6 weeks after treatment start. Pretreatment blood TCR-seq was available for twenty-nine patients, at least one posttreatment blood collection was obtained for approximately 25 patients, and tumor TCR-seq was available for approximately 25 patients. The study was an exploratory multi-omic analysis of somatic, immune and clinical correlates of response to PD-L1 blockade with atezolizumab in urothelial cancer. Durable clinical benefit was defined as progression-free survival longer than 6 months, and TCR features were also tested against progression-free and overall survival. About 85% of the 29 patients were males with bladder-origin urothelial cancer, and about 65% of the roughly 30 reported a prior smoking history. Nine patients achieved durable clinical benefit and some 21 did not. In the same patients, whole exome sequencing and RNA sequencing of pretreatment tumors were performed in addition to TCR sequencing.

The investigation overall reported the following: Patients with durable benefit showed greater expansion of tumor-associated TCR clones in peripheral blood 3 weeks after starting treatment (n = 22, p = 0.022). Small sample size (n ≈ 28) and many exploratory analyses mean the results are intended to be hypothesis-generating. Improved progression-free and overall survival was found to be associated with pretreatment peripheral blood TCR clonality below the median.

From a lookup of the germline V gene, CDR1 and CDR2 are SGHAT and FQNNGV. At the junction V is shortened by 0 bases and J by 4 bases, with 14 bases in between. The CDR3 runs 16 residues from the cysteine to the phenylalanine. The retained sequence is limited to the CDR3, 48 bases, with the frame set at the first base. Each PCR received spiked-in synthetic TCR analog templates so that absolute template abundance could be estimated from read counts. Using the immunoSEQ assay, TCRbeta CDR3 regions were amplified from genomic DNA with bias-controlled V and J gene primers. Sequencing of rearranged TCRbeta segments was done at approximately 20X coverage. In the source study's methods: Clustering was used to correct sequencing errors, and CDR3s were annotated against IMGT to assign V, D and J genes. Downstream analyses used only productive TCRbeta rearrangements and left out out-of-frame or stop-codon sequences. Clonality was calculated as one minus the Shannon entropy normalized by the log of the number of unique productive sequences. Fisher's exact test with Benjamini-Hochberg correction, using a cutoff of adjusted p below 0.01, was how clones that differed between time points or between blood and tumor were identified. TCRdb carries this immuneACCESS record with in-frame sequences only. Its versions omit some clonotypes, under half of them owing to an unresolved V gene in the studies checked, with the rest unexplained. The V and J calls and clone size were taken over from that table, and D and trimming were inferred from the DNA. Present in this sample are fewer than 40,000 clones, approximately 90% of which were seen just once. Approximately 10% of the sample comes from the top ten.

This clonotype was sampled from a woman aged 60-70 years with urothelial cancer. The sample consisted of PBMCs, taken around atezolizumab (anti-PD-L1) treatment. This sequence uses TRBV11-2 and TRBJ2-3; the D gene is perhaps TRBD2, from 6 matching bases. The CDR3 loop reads CASSLDVLAIADTQYF. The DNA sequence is TGTGCCAGCAGCTTAGATGTACTAGCTATTGCAGATACGCAGTATTTT.